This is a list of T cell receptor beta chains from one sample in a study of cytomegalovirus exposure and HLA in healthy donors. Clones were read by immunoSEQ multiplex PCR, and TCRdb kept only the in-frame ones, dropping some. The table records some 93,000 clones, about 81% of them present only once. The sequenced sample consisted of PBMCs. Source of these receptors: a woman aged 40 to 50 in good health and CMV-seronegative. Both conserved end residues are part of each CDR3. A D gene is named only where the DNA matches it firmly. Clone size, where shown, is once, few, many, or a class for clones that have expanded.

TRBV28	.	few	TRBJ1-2	TGTGCCAGCAGTGCTCCCGGGACTGACTACGGCTACACCTTC	CASSAPGTDYGYTF
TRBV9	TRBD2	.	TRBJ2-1	TGTGCCAGCAGCGTAGGACTAGCGGGAGGGTGGGGGGAGCAGTTCTTC	CASSVGLAGGWGEQFF
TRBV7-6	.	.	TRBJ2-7	TGTGCCAGCAGCCCAGACAGGCCCTACGAGCAGTACTTC	CASSPDRPYEQYF
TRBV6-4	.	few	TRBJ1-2	TGTGCCAGCAGTGACTCGAGCCTAGGAAACTATGGCTACACCTTC	CASSDSSLGNYGYTF
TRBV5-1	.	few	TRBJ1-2	TGCGCCAGCAGCTTACGTCCGGATGGCTACACCTTC	CASSLRPDGYTF
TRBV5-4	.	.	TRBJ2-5	TGTGCCAGCACCCTGAATAGAGGGGGACAAGAGACCCAGTACTTC	CASTLNRGGQETQYF
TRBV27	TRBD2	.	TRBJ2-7	TGTGCCAGCAGTCCCCAGGGCAGCGGGAGGGCCAACGAGCAGTACTTC	CASSPQGSGRANEQYF
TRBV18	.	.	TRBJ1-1	TGTGCCAGCTCACCCGCGGACACGAACACTGAAGCTTTCTTT	CASSPADTNTEAFF
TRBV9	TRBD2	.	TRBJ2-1	TGTGCCAGCAGTGTTTCTAGCGGGAGGGGCCACACCAACTACAATGAGCAGTTCTTC	CASSVSSGRGHTNYNEQFF
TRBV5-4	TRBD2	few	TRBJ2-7	TGTGCCAGCAGAAAGGGACTAGCGGGAAACTACGAGCAGTACTTC	CASRKGLAGNYEQYF
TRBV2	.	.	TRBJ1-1	TGTGCCAGCAGTGATGAGATGAACACTGAAGCTTTCTTT	CASSDEMNTEAFF
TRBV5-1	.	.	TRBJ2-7	TGCGCCAGCAAGAGTAGGGGACATAGAGCCTACGAGCAGTACTTC	CASKSRGHRAYEQYF
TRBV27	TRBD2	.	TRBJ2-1	TGTGCCAGCAGTGTAACAGGGTGGAGGACTAGCGGGACTGAGCAGTTCTTC	CASSVTGWRTSGTEQFF
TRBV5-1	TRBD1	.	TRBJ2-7	TGCGCCAGCAGCTTGGAGGGACAGTACCCCTCCTACGAGCAGTACTTC	CASSLEGQYPSYEQYF
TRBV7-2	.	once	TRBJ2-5	TGTGCCAGCAGCTTAGATGTGAGGGAGACCCAGTACTTC	CASSLDVRETQYF
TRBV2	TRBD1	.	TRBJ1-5	TGTGCCAGCAGTGAAGCGCGGACAGGGAGTCAGCCCCAGCATTTT	CASSEARTGSQPQHF
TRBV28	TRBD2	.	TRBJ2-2	TGTGCCAGCAGTTTAATCCTAGCGGGAGGGTTATCGGGGGACACCGGGGAGCTGTTTTTT	CASSLILAGGLSGDTGELFF
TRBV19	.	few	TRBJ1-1	TGTGCCAGTAGTATAAGAGGACAGCTGAACACTGAAGCTTTCTTT	CASSIRGQLNTEAFF
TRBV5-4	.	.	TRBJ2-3	TGTGCCAGCAGCTTGGAGTCAGGAACTAGCCGAACGCAGTATTTT	CASSLESGTSRTQYF
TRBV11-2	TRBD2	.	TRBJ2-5	TGTGCCAGCAGCTACTTAGCGGGAGGGCCGGAGACCCAGTACTTC	CASSYLAGGPETQYF
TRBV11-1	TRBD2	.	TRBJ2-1	TGTGCCAGCAGCCTCAGGGGACTAGGAAATAACAATGAGCAGTTCTTC	CASSLRGLGNNNEQFF
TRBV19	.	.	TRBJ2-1	TGTGCCAGTAGTATATCTCGGGACAATGAGCAGTTCTTC	CASSISRDNEQFF
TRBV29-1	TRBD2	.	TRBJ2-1	TGCAGCGTTGAAGATTCTACTAGCGGGAGACATGAGCAGTTCTTC	CSVEDSTSGRHEQFF
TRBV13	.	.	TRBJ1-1	TGTGCCAGCAGCCGCAGAAAACAGCTGAACACTGAAGCTTTCTTT	CASSRRKQLNTEAFF
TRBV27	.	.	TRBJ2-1	TGTGCCAGCAGCGGGAGACCATTCAATGAGCAGTTCTTC	CASSGRPFNEQFF
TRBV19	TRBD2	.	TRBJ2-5	TGTGCCAGTAGTACGGGAGGGCCGAGAGAGACCCAGTACTTC	CASSTGGPRETQYF
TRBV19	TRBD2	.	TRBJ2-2	TGTGCCAGTAGTCCCCTGAGACTAGCGGGAGAACCCGGGGAGCTGTTTTTT	CASSPLRLAGEPGELFF
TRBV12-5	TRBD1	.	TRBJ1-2	TGTGCTAGTGGTTTGTGGACAGGGAAGTGCACCTTC	CASGLWTGKCTF
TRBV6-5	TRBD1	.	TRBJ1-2	TGTGCCAGCACCCATGACAGGGACTATGGCTACACCTTC	CASTHDRDYGYTF
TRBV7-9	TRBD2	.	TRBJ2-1	TGTGCCAGCAGCTTATTTTCCCTAGCGGGGTGGGGTGGTGAGCAGTTCTTC	CASSLFSLAGWGGEQFF
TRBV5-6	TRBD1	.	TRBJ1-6	TGTGCCAGCAGCTGGGGTACAGGGGGCGATTCACCCCTCCACTTT	CASSWGTGGDSPLHF
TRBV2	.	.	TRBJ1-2	TGTGCCAGCAGTGACGCCGAGCTCATGTTCTATGGCTACACCTTC	CASSDAELMFYGYTF
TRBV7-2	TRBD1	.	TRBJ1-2	TGTGCCAGCAGCTCCCGCGACAGGGGTGGCTACACCTTC	CASSSRDRGGYTF
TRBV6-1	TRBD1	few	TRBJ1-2	TGTGCCAGCAGTGCCGGGACAGGGCGAGGAGCTGGCTACACCTTC	CASSAGTGRGAGYTF
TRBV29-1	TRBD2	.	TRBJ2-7	TGCAGCGTTGAAGCTAATAGCGGGCGGGAATCCTCCTACGAGCAGTACTTC	CSVEANSGRESSYEQYF
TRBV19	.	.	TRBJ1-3	TGTGCCAGCTCTTTCCGGGAGGACACCATATATTTT	CASSFREDTIYF
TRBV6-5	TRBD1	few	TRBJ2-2	TGTGCCAGCAAGAGACAGGGGGCGAGTGGCGGGGAGCTGTTTTTT	CASKRQGASGGELFF
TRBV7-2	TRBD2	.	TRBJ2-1	TGTGCCAGCAGCTTTGCTAGCGGGAGAGGATCCCGCAATGAGCAGTTCTTC	CASSFASGRGSRNEQFF
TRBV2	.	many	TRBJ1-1	TGTGCCAGCAGGACGGGAAGTCCGGCTTTCTTT	CASRTGSPAFF
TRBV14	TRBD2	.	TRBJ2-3	TGTGCCAGCAGCCATCGGACTAGCGGGAGATACACAGATACGCAGTATTTT	CASSHRTSGRYTDTQYF
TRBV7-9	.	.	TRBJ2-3	TGTGCCAGCAGCTTAGGGTCCCAGGATACGCAGTATTTT	CASSLGSQDTQYF
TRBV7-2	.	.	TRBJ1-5	TGTGCCAGCAGCTTAATGACAGGCCACAATCAGCCCCAGCATTTT	CASSLMTGHNQPQHF
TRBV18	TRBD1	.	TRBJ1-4	TGTGCCAGCTCACCACCTACCGGGACAGTTAATGAAAAACTGTTTTTT	CASSPPTGTVNEKLFF
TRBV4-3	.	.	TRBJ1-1	TGCGCCAGCAGCCAAGATTTCGGGGGGGTCCAGGCCACTGAAGCTTTCTTT	CASSQDFGGVQATEAFF
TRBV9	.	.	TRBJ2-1	TGTGCCAGCAGCGTAGGTGGAGGGGGCATAGTCTTC	CASSVGGGGIVF
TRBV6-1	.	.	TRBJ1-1	TGTGCCAGCAGGGGGACTCTGGAAGCTTTCTTT	CASRGTLEAFF
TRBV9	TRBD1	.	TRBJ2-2	TGCGCCAGCAGCGTCGGGACAGCAGGCGGGGAGCTGTTTTTT	CASSVGTAGGELFF
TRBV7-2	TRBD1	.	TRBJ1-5	TGTGCCAGCAGCTTTTCGACAGGGGGCAGTTCGGGCAATCAGCCCCAGCATTTT	CASSFSTGGSSGNQPQHF
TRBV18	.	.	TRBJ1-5	TGTGCCAGCTCACCAGGGGCAGGTGGCAATCAGCCCCAGCATTTT	CASSPGAGGNQPQHF
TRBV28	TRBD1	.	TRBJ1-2	TGTGCCAGCAGTTGGTCCCAGGACAGGGTCTATGGCTACACCTTC	CASSWSQDRVYGYTF
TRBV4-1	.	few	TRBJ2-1	TGCGCCAGCAGCCAGGTCGATTTCGGGATGAGGTACAATGAGCAGTTCTTC	CASSQVDFGMRYNEQFF
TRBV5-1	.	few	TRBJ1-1	TGCGCCAGCAGCTTGGGCTGGGGCAGGAACACTGAAGCTTTCTTT	CASSLGWGRNTEAFF
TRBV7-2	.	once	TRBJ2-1	TGTGCCAGCAGCTTAGGTAGCATCCGGGATGAGCAGTTCTTC	CASSLGSIRDEQFF
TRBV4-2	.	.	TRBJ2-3	TGTGCCAGCAGCCAAGATCAAATAGATACGCAGTATTTT	CASSQDQIDTQYF
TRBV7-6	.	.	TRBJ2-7	TGTGCCAGCAGCTTAACCCCAAGGACAGACTACGAGCAGTACTTC	CASSLTPRTDYEQYF
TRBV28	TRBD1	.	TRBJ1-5	TGTGCCAGCAATGACAGGGGTAATCAGCCCCAGCATTTT	CASNDRGNQPQHF
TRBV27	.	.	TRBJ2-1	TGTGCCAGCAGTTTATTGGGTAGCGGAAGATACAATGAGCAGTTCTTC	CASSLLGSGRYNEQFF
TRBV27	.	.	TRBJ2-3	TGTGCCAGCAGTTCCCGGAAGGTGCAGCGGAAACTCGATTACACAGATACGCAGTATTTT	CASSSRKVQRKLDYTDTQYF
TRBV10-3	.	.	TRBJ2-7	TGTGCCACCCTCGTACCCGGGAACCCCGTCTCCTACGAGCAGTACTTC	CATLVPGNPVSYEQYF